These 11 T cell receptor beta chains came from one sample sequenced in a study of blood T cells in healthy people across ages. A second about 7 to 12 cycle PCR used barcoded and J-beta primers. MiXCR, run by TCRdb on the 5' RACE reads, gives a single entry per CDR3 protein. The sample lists some 670,000 distinct CDR3 sequences, over 40% seen once, with approximately 13% in the top ten. The specimen was blood. These receptors all come from a woman of 80 years or more in good health.

This clonotype was picked up a small number of times. In nucleotides, the CDR3 is TGCGCCAGCAGCCGGGACGGCAACACCGGGGAGCTGTTTTTT. Translation gives CASSRDGNTGELFF. V usage is TRBV5-1 and J usage is TRBJ2-2; D assignment may be TRBD1 or TRBD2 (5 bases each). V lost 4 bases and J 2 bases, leaving 9 bases between the germline ends. The CDR3 consists of 14 residues. Germline-derived CDR1 and CDR2 are SGHRS and YFSETQ.

V usage is TRBV27 and J usage is TRBJ2-2; 8 bases line up with TRBD2. The V segment lost 3 bases and the J segment 7 bases; nucleotides outside the gene matches: 7. Germline values: CDR1 MNHEY, CDR2 SMNVEV (reference sequence). The CDR3 extends over 15 amino acids. The CDR3 is CASSFGGAWGGELFF. DNA for the CDR3: TGTGCCAGCAGTTTCGGGGGGGCGTGGGGCGGGGAGCTGTTTTTT.

Concerning this clonotype itself: A read error may account for a junction end that differs from germline. The chain has TRBV10-3 and TRBJ2-7, with 13 bases fitting TRBD2. This CDR3 comprises 21 residues. Germline lookup yields CDR1 ENHRY and CDR2 SYGVKD. CDR3 region: CAFRGRITSEGTSGITYEQYF. The CDR3, as DNA: TGTGCCTTCAGGGGACGGATTACTTCTGAGGGGACTAGCGGGATCACCTACGAGCAGTACTTC.

The chain carries TRBV25-1 and TRBJ2-3, with D perhaps TRBD1 (6 bases). V lost 3 bases and J 3 bases, leaving 10 bases between the germline ends. CDR1 and CDR2 (germline): MGHDK, SYGVNS. The CDR3 loop spans 14 amino acids. The CDR3 DNA sequence: TGTGCCAGCAGTGACCCTAGGGGGACAGATACGCAGTATTTT. This gives the protein CASSDPRGTDTQYF. The variable domain in full, completed from reference TRBV25-1 and TRBJ2-3, reads EADIYQTPRYLVIGTGKKITLECSQTMGHDKMYWYQQDPGMELHLIHYSYGVNSTEKGDLSSESTVSRIRTEHFPLTLESARPSHTSQYLCASSDPRGTDTQYFGPGTRLTVL.

The rearrangement joins TRBV6-6 to TRBJ2-7; D is uncertain. The V and J ends lost 3 bases and 10 bases respectively, with 13 bases between them. Germline CDR1 reads MNHNY; CDR2 reads SVGAGI (reference sequence). This CDR3 comprises 12 residues. CDR3 DNA sequence: TGTGCCAGCAGTTATAGGCAAGAGGCCCAGTACTTC. Its protein is CASSYRQEAQYF.

The rearrangement joins TRBV13 to TRBJ2-5, with 8 bases fitting TRBD2. V shed 5 bases, J shed 2 bases, and the junction held 10 bases outside the gene matches. Germline loops: CDR1 PRHDT, CDR2 FYEKMQ (reference sequence). The CDR3 extends over 16 amino acids. DNA of the CDR3: TGTGCCAGCAGCGCCCCGGGACTAGTGGAACAAGAGACCCAGTACTTC. Encoded protein: CASSAPGLVEQETQYF.

This clonotype has ten or more counts. The CDR3 bases are TGCAGCGTTGTTTCAGCGGGGGAGCGCTACAATGAGCAGTTCTTC. This encodes CSVVSAGERYNEQFF. The rearrangement links TRBV29-1 to TRBJ2-1; TRBD2 aligns across 8 bases. This CDR3 comprises 15 residues. Germline V lookup: CDR1 SQVTM, CDR2 ANQGSEA. With 4 bases clipped from V and 3 bases from J, the junction kept 8 bases outside the gene matches.

The chain carries TRBV12-3 or TRBV12-4 and TRBJ2-3; 8 bases map to TRBD2. The CDR3 runs to 14 residues. After removal of 4 bases from V and 10 bases from J, the junction contained 10 bases not matched to a gene. The CDR3 spells CASSSQRGRKAQYF. The CDR3 DNA reads TGTGCCAGCAGTTCTCAGCGGGGGAGGAAGGCGCAGTATTTT.

In this sample, this clonotype turned up a few times. The chain links TRBV18 to TRBJ2-3; no reliable D call. This CDR3 has 11 amino acids. Per the germline V gene, CDR1 is KGHSH and CDR2 is LQKENI. The V and J ends lost 4 bases and 6 bases respectively, with 5 bases between them. This chain's CDR3 is CASSRVDTQYF. The CDR3 DNA reads as TGTGCCAGCTCACGAGTCGATACGCAGTATTTT.

This chain links TRBV12-3 or TRBV12-4 with TRBJ2-1, with D unclear. The CDR3 consists of 13 residues. V dropped 5 bases and J dropped 6 bases, with 11 bases sitting between them. The CDR3 protein is CASSVMSGNEQFF. Here the CDR3 DNA reads TGTGCCAGCAGTGTAATGTCCGGCAATGAGCAGTTCTTC.

This clonotype was recorded once. The chain links TRBV12-3 or TRBV12-4 to TRBJ2-3, with TRBD2 matching over 7 bases. The CDR3 consists of 15 residues. Trimming took 1 base from V and 3 from J; bases not matched to a gene: 4. In DNA form, the CDR3 reads TGTGCCAGCAGTTTAGTTAGAGCGGGGACAGATACGCAGTATTTT. The encoded protein is CASSLVRAGTDTQYF.